This TCR beta chain came from a study of T-cell memory formation after mild COVID-19. The study's findings and limits: For second-wave clones that peaked at day 37, SARS-CoV-2 specificity went unverified.

TCR alpha and TCR beta cDNA libraries carrying sample barcodes and UMIs were produced by 5'RACE using constant-segment primers. TCRdb re-analysed the 5' RACE reads in MiXCR, keeping a single row per CDR3 protein. Of about 350,000 distinct CDR3 sequences listed, approximately 15% were seen once; the top ten hold 22%. V dropped 8 bases and J dropped 0 bases, with 8 bases sitting between them. This CDR3 region has 12 residues. Germline loops: CDR1 MNHEY, CDR2 SVGAGI. In this sample, this clonotype turned up a few times. Antigen: not known. The chain is built from TRBV6-5 and TRBJ2-7, with no clear D. Sequenced material: PBMCs or a T cell subset sorted from them (not recorded which). This TCR was recovered from a man younger than 35 who had mild COVID-19 (a few samples of this study predate the infection). Cell type and time point are not known. The CDR3 region has the DNA TGTGCCAGCGGGCGGCGCTCCTACGAGCAGTACTTC. Translation gives CASGRRSYEQYF.